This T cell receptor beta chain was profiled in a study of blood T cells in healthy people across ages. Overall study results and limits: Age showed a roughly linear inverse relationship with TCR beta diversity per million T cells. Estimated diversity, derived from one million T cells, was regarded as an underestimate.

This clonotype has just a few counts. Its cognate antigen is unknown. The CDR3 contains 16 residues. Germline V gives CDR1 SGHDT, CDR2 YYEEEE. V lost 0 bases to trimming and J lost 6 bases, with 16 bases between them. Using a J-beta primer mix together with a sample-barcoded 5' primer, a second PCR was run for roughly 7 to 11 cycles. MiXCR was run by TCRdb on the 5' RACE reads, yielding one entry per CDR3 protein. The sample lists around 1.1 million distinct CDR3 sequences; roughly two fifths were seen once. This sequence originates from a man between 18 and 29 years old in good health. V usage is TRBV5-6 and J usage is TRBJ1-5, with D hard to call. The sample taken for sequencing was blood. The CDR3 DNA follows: TGTGCCAGCAGCTTGGCCATCGAGGGCTTTGGTCAGCCCCAGCATTTT. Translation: CASSLAIEGFGQPQHF.